This TCR beta chain was sequenced during a study of T cell repertoires in ileal Crohn's disease. Study overall: Per sample, roughly 0.5 micrograms of biopsy DNA were TCRB immunosequenced. Study-wide findings and caveats: Clonal expansions were more frequent in active smokers than non-smokers at surgery.

V lost 6 bases and J 5 bases, leaving 16 bases between the germline ends. Germline V gene sequence: CDR1 MDHEN, CDR2 SYDVKM. This CDR3 comprises 14 residues. As to this clone: Its antigen is as yet unknown.

The table came from immunoSEQ multiplex PCR; TCRdb's copy has only in-frame clones and leaves some out. The sample includes 4,500 to 7,000 clones, more than 75% seen only once; the top ten take around 42%. This sample's time point: inflamed ileum from the surgical specimen. Included were adult ileal or ileocolonic Crohn's patients indicated for ileocolonic resection. The source material was ileal tissue. This TCR was sampled from an adult with Crohn's disease. The chain uses TRBV28 and TRBJ1-1; maybe TRBD1 (6 bases). In nucleotides, the CDR3 is TGTGCCAGCAGGCTACAGGGATTGCTGACTGAAGCTTTCTTT. Its protein is CASRLQGLLTEAFF. The variable domain in full, with the rest retrieved from reference TRBV28 and TRBJ1-1, is DVKVTQSSRYLVKRTGEKVFLECVQDMDHENMFWYRQDPGLGLRLIYFSYDVKMKEKGDIPEGYSVSREKKERFSLILESASTNQTSMYLCASRLQGLLTEAFFGQGTRLTVV.